The rows below give T cell receptor beta chains drawn from one sample of a study of T cell responses to AZD1222 COVID-19 vaccine. The table came from immunoSEQ multiplex PCR; TCRdb's copy has only in-frame clones and leaves some out. The table has about 180,000 clones, 88% seen once. This specimen was peripheral blood, taken 28 days after the second AZD1222 dose. All receptors derive from an adult who received the AZD1222 COVID-19 vaccine. CDR3s include the opening cysteine and the closing phenylalanine or tryptophan. Fields, in order: clone size, J gene, V gene, D gene, CDR3 protein, CDR3 DNA. The D gene is left open where the match is weak. Part of the rows lack a size; the others show once, few, many or a class for expanded clones.

clone_size: .
j_call: TRBJ1-1
v_call: TRBV5-1
d_call: TRBD1
cdr3_aa: CASSIGQGKGEEAFF
cdr3_nt: TGCGCCAGCAGCATAGGACAGGGGAAAGGGGAGGAAGCTTTCTTT

clone_size: .
j_call: TRBJ2-1
v_call: TRBV24-1
d_call: .
cdr3_aa: CATSERASPHEQFF
cdr3_nt: TGTGCCACCAGTGAGAGAGCCTCACCCCATGAGCAGTTCTTC

clone_size: .
j_call: TRBJ1-4
v_call: TRBV7-9
d_call: .
cdr3_aa: CASSLLQGSEKLFF
cdr3_nt: TGTGCCAGCAGCTTATTACAGGGTTCTGAAAAACTGTTTTTT

clone_size: .
j_call: TRBJ2-3
v_call: TRBV14
d_call: .
cdr3_aa: CASSQSLPPDTQYF
cdr3_nt: TGTGCCAGCAGCCAAAGCCTGCCCCCAGATACGCAGTATTTT

clone_size: once
j_call: TRBJ2-7
v_call: TRBV9
d_call: TRBD2
cdr3_aa: CASSPQPPGLAGEQYF
cdr3_nt: TGTGCCAGCAGCCCCCAGCCGCCGGGACTAGCTGGCGAGCAGTACTTC

clone_size: .
j_call: TRBJ1-1
v_call: TRBV28
d_call: .
cdr3_aa: CASTLGNTEAFF
cdr3_nt: TGTGCCAGCACCCTGGGGAACACTGAAGCTTTCTTT

clone_size: once
j_call: TRBJ1-2
v_call: TRBV5-1
d_call: .
cdr3_aa: CASSLAGTYEGYTF
cdr3_nt: TGCGCCAGCAGCTTGGCGGGGACCTATGAAGGCTACACCTTC

clone_size: .
j_call: TRBJ2-1
v_call: TRBV3-1/TRBV3-2
d_call: TRBD2
cdr3_aa: CASSQDMTSGRGFF
cdr3_nt: TGTGCCAGCAGCCAAGATATGACTAGCGGGAGGGGGTTCTTC

clone_size: .
j_call: TRBJ1-6
v_call: TRBV6-5
d_call: .
cdr3_aa: CASSYSEGSHSPLHF
cdr3_nt: TGTGCCAGCAGTTACTCCGAAGGGTCCCATTCACCCCTCCACTTT

clone_size: .
j_call: TRBJ1-6
v_call: TRBV2
d_call: .
cdr3_aa: CASLVVGHGESPLHF
cdr3_nt: TGTGCCAGCCTCGTAGTGGGACATGGAGAATCACCCCTCCACTTT

clone_size: .
j_call: TRBJ1-4
v_call: TRBV28
d_call: TRBD1
cdr3_aa: CASSFSQGYNEKLFF
cdr3_nt: TGTGCCAGCAGTTTTTCACAGGGGTACAATGAAAAACTGTTTTTT

clone_size: few
j_call: TRBJ2-7
v_call: TRBV4-1
d_call: TRBD2
cdr3_aa: CASRSGVASGRRYEQYF
cdr3_nt: TGCGCCAGCAGATCAGGTGTGGCTAGCGGGAGAAGATACGAGCAGTACTTC

clone_size: .
j_call: TRBJ1-5
v_call: TRBV2
d_call: .
cdr3_aa: CASSEALGGAQHF
cdr3_nt: TGTGCCAGCAGTGAAGCGCTTGGGGGGGCCCAGCATTTT

clone_size: .
j_call: TRBJ2-3
v_call: TRBV19
d_call: TRBD2
cdr3_aa: CASSMGTTTSTDTQYF
cdr3_nt: TGTGCCAGTAGTATGGGGACTACAACTAGCACAGATACGCAGTATTTT

clone_size: .
j_call: TRBJ2-1
v_call: TRBV10-1
d_call: TRBD1
cdr3_aa: CASRNKGDSLYNEQFF
cdr3_nt: TGCGCCAGCAGAAATAAGGGGGACAGTCTATACAATGAGCAGTTCTTC

clone_size: .
j_call: TRBJ1-5
v_call: TRBV10-2
d_call: .
cdr3_aa: CASRTHNTPTGDQPQHF
cdr3_nt: TGCGCCAGCAGGACGCATAATACCCCAACTGGGGATCAGCCCCAGCATTTT

clone_size: .
j_call: TRBJ1-4
v_call: TRBV7-2
d_call: TRBD1
cdr3_aa: CASSSQDRDNEKLFF
cdr3_nt: TGTGCCAGCAGCTCTCAGGACAGGGATAATGAAAAACTGTTTTTT

clone_size: .
j_call: TRBJ2-1
v_call: TRBV5-1
d_call: TRBD2
cdr3_aa: CASSMVAGAWNEQFF
cdr3_nt: TGCGCCAGCAGCATGGTAGCGGGAGCATGGAATGAGCAGTTCTTC

clone_size: .
j_call: TRBJ1-4
v_call: TRBV27
d_call: .
cdr3_aa: CASSPRNNEKLFF
cdr3_nt: TGTGCCAGCAGTCCTCGAAATAATGAAAAACTGTTTTTT

clone_size: .
j_call: TRBJ1-2
v_call: TRBV28
d_call: TRBD1
cdr3_aa: CASSRDPPDRVNGYTF
cdr3_nt: TGTGCCAGCAGTCGAGACCCACCCGACAGGGTAAATGGCTACACCTTC

clone_size: .
j_call: TRBJ1-6
v_call: TRBV2
d_call: .
cdr3_aa: CASTDTDAGSPLHF
cdr3_nt: TGTGCCAGCACCGACACAGATGCAGGGTCACCCCTCCACTTT

clone_size: few
j_call: TRBJ2-7
v_call: TRBV28
d_call: .
cdr3_aa: CASSAGQSYEQYF
cdr3_nt: TGTGCCAGCAGTGCGGGACAATCCTACGAGCAGTACTTC

clone_size: .
j_call: TRBJ2-7
v_call: TRBV21-1
d_call: .
cdr3_aa: CASSKARTGSSYEQYF
cdr3_nt: TGTGCCAGCAGCAAAGCCCGGACAGGTAGCTCCTACGAGCAGTACTTC

clone_size: .
j_call: TRBJ2-2
v_call: TRBV27
d_call: TRBD1
cdr3_aa: CASSLLTGQGRNTGELFF
cdr3_nt: TGTGCCAGCAGTTTATTAACAGGACAGGGGCGAAACACCGGGGAGCTGTTTTTT

clone_size: .
j_call: TRBJ1-5
v_call: TRBV7-2
d_call: TRBD1
cdr3_aa: CASSLLGQGRNQPQHF
cdr3_nt: TGTGCCAGCAGCTTATTGGGACAGGGCAGGAATCAGCCCCAGCATTTT

clone_size: .
j_call: TRBJ2-7
v_call: TRBV4-2
d_call: TRBD2
cdr3_aa: CASNQETSGTYEQYF
cdr3_nt: TGTGCCAGCAACCAAGAAACTAGCGGAACCTACGAGCAGTACTTC

clone_size: .
j_call: TRBJ2-3
v_call: TRBV6-5
d_call: .
cdr3_aa: CASSYSMPGRGDTQYF
cdr3_nt: TGTGCCAGCAGTTACTCGATGCCCGGGAGAGGTGATACGCAGTATTTT

clone_size: once
j_call: TRBJ2-7
v_call: TRBV27
d_call: TRBD2
cdr3_aa: CASSPSGIAYEQYF
cdr3_nt: TGTGCCAGCAGTCCTAGCGGGATCGCCTACGAGCAGTACTTC

clone_size: .
j_call: TRBJ2-7
v_call: TRBV7-2
d_call: TRBD1
cdr3_aa: CASKRDRDPYEQYF
cdr3_nt: TGTGCCAGCAAAAGGGACAGGGACCCCTACGAGCAGTACTTC

clone_size: once
j_call: TRBJ2-3
v_call: TRBV18
d_call: .
cdr3_aa: CASSPLRGLTDTQYF
cdr3_nt: TGTGCCAGCTCACCACTGCGGGGCCTCACAGATACGCAGTATTTT

clone_size: .
j_call: TRBJ1-2
v_call: TRBV7-8
d_call: .
cdr3_aa: CASSLGGGYYGYTF
cdr3_nt: TGTGCCAGCAGCTTAGGCGGGGGGTACTATGGCTACACCTTC

clone_size: .
j_call: TRBJ2-7
v_call: TRBV6-5
d_call: TRBD2
cdr3_aa: CASTVGLAGYEQYF
cdr3_nt: TGTGCCAGCACCGTCGGACTAGCGGGATACGAGCAGTACTTC

clone_size: .
j_call: TRBJ2-7
v_call: TRBV27
d_call: TRBD2
cdr3_aa: CASERGHEQYF
cdr3_nt: TGTGCCAGCGAGCGGGGCCACGAGCAGTACTTC

clone_size: .
j_call: TRBJ1-1
v_call: TRBV7-2
d_call: .
cdr3_aa: CASSLGAAENTEAFF
cdr3_nt: TGTGCCAGCAGCTTAGGGGCAGCCGAGAACACTGAAGCTTTCTTT

clone_size: .
j_call: TRBJ2-1
v_call: TRBV10-3
d_call: .
cdr3_aa: CAISSVHEQFF
cdr3_nt: TGTGCCATCAGCAGCGTCCATGAGCAGTTCTTC

clone_size: .
j_call: TRBJ2-5
v_call: TRBV28
d_call: .
cdr3_aa: CASSLRGRGETQYF
cdr3_nt: TGTGCCAGCAGTTTAAGGGGACGGGGCGAGACCCAGTACTTC

clone_size: .
j_call: TRBJ1-5
v_call: TRBV2
d_call: .
cdr3_aa: CASSRVGDTEQPQHF
cdr3_nt: TGTGCCAGCAGCCGGGTGGGGGACACTGAACAGCCCCAGCATTTT

clone_size: .
j_call: TRBJ2-1
v_call: TRBV5-1
d_call: .
cdr3_aa: CASSLGQGTYNEQFF
cdr3_nt: TGCGCCAGCAGCTTGGGTCAGGGGACCTACAATGAGCAGTTCTTC

clone_size: once
j_call: TRBJ1-5
v_call: TRBV19
d_call: .
cdr3_aa: CASSIQGEQPQHF
cdr3_nt: TGTGCCAGTAGTATCCAGGGCGAGCAGCCCCAGCATTTT

clone_size: .
j_call: TRBJ1-1
v_call: TRBV3-1/TRBV3-2
d_call: TRBD1
cdr3_aa: CASSLPGQGRNTEAFF
cdr3_nt: TGTGCCAGCAGCCTGCCCGGACAGGGGAGGAACACTGAAGCTTTCTTT

clone_size: .
j_call: TRBJ1-1
v_call: TRBV28
d_call: .
cdr3_aa: CASSRRGGEAFF
cdr3_nt: TGTGCCAGCAGCCGCCGCGGAGGGGAAGCTTTCTTT

clone_size: few
j_call: TRBJ1-5
v_call: TRBV6-1
d_call: .
cdr3_aa: CASSEGAQNQPQHF
cdr3_nt: TGTGCCAGCAGTGAAGGGGCTCAGAATCAGCCCCAGCATTTT